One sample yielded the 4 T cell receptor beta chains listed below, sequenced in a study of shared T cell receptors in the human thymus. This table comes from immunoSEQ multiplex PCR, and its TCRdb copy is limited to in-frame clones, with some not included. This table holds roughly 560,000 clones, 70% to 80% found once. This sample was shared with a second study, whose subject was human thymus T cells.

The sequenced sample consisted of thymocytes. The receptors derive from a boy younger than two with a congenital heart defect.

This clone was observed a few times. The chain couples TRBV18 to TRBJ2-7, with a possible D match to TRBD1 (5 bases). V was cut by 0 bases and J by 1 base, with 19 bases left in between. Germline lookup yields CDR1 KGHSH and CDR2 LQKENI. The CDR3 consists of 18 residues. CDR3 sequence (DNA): TGTGCCAGCTCACCACCGTTGGGTCGTATGCAGGGATCCTACGAGCAGTACTTC. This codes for CASSPPLGRMQGSYEQYF.

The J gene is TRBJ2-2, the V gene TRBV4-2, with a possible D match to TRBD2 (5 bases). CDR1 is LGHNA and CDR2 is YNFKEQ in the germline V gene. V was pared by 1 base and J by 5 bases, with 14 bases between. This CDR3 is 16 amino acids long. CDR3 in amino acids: CASSQGRPEGTGELFF. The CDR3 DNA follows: TGTGCCAGCAGCCAAGGCCGCCCAGAGGGTACCGGGGAGCTGTTTTTT.

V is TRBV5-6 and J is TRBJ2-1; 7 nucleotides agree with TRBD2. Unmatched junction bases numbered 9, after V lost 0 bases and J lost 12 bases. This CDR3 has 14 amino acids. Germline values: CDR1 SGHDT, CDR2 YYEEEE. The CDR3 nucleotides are TGTGCCAGCAGCTTGGCCAAATCGTCGGGGGGGCAGTTCTTC. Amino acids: CASSLAKSSGGQFF.

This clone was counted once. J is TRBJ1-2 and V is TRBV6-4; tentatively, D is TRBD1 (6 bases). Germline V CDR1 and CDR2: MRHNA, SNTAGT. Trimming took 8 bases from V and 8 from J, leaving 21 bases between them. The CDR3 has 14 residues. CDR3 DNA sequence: TGTGCCAGCGGCCGGGACACCTACCTTCGGGGCTACACCTTC. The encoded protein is CASGRDTYLRGYTF.